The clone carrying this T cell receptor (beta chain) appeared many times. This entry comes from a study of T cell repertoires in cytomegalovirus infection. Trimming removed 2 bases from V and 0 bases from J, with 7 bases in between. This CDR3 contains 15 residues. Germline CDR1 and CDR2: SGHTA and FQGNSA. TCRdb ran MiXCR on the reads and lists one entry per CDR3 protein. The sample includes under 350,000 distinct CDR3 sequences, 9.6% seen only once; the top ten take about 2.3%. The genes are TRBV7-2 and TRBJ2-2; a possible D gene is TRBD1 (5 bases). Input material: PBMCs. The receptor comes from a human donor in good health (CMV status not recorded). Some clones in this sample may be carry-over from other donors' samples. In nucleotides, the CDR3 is TGTGCCAGCAGCTTATCAGGGTCGAACACCGGGGAGCTGTTTTTT. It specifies CASSLSGSNTGELFF.